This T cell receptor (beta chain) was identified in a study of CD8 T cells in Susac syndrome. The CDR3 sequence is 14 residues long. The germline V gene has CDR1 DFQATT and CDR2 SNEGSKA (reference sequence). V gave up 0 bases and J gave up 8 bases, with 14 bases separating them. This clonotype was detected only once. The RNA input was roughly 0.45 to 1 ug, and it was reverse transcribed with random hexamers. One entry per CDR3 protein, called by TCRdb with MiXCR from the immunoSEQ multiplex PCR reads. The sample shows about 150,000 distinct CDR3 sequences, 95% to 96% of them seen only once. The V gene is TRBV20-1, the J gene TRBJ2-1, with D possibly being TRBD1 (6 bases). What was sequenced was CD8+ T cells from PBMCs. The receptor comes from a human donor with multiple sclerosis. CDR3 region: CSARDLGGWDEQFF. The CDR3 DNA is TGCAGTGCTAGAGATCTAGGGGGTTGGGATGAGCAGTTCTTC.